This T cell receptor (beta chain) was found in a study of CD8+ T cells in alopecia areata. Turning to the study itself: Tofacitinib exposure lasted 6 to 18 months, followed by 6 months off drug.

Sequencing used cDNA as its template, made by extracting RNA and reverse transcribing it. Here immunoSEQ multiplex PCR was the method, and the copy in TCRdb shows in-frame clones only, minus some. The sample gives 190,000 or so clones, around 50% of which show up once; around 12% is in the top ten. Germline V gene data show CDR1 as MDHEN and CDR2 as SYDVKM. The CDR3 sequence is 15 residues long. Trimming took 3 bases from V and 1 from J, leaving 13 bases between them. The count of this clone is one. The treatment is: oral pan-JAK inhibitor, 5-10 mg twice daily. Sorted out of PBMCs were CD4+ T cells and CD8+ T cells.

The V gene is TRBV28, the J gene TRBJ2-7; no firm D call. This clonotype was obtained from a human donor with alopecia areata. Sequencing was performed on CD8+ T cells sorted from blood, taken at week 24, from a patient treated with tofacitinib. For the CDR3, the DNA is TGTGCCAGCAGTTTTGGTCCCGGTCCTTCCTACGAGCAGTACTTC. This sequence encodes CASSFGPGPSYEQYF.